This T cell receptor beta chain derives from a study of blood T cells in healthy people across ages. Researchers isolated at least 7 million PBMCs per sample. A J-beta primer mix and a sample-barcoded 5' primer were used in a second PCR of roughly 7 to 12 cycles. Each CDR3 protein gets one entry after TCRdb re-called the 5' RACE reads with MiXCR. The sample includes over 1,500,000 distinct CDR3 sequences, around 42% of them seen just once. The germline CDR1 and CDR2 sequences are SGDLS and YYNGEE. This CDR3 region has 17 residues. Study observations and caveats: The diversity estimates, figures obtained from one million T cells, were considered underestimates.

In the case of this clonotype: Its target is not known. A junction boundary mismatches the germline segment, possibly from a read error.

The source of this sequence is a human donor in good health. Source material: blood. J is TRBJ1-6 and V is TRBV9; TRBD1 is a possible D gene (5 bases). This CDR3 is CASSVRDSENYNSPLHF. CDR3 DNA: TGTGCTAGCAGCGTTCGGGACTCGGAAAACTATAATTCACCCCTCCACTTT.